This note documents a single T cell receptor (beta chain) sequence. The clone's antigen remains unknown. Germline trimming: 4 bases from V, 3 bases from J; junction bases outside gene matches: 14. For CDR1 and CDR2, the germline V gene lists LGHNA and YNFKEQ. Including the terminal cysteine and phenylalanine, the CDR3 comprises 17 residues. Just CDR3 DNA is preserved here, 51 bases in frame from base 1. The receptor library was made with the immunoSEQ multiplex PCR assay. For the multiplex PCR, a mixture combining 60 forward primers for TCR Vbeta segments and 13 reverse primers for TCR Jbeta segments was used. The CDR3 region of rearranged TCR beta genes was amplified from genomic DNA by a multiplex PCR assay. On the Illumina HiSeq System, the amplified TCR beta libraries were sequenced as 87-base-pair reads. The authors' analysis ran thus. A later analysis counted approximately 76 million unique TCR beta chains across the 550 to 700 repertoires, and some 11 million of these chains were shared by at least two donors. A nearest-neighbor algorithm error-corrected the raw reads and collapsed the reads into unique sequences, merging closely related sequences to remove PCR and sequencing errors. V, D and J gene segments were assigned by aligning CDR3 sequences to IMGT reference sequences. For a sequence to be retained, a match of at least six nucleotides to both a V gene segment and a J gene segment was required. Rearrangements were classified as productive when the CDR3 lacked stop codons and remained in frame with V and J, and all other rearrangements were classified as non-productive. Following IMGT convention, CDR3 was defined as the stretch from the second conserved V-encoded cysteine up to the conserved J-encoded phenylalanine. The earlier analysis of about 530 of the donors excluded any sequence lacking an unambiguous match to a single V gene segment. An earlier analysis of 587 of the donors called V segments functional above 56.7% productive rearrangements and segregating when the between-donor standard deviation exceeded 5%. A statistical classification framework was developed to diagnose cytomegalovirus status using the catalog of TCR beta chain sequences. In a later analysis, TCR nucleotide sequences were compared against IMGT/GENE-DB human TR gene sequences so that V and J genes could be assigned. A later analysis assigned CDR3 sequences and most-parsimonious VDJ recombination scenarios with the TCRdist pipeline. A later analysis defined each TCR beta chain by its CDR3 amino acid sequence plus V-gene family, and excluded reads lacking a unique V-gene family. A later analysis removed 592 highly shared, low-generation-probability nucleotide sequences to deal with suspected cross-contamination and a sequencing artifact. For each public chain, a later analysis derived a clonal expansion index from normalized ranks of inferred template counts within each repertoire. In a later analysis, generation probabilities were computed using a VDJ recombination model fitted to out-of-frame rearrangements, and the results were checked against IGoR. In a later analysis, hypergeometric tests were used to score TCR-TCR, TCR-HLA and TCR-CMV co-occurrence, with a repertoire-size bias correction applied to TCR pairs. To estimate false discovery rates, a later analysis permuted the HLA or CMV assignments 20 times. In a later analysis, co-occurring TCRs were grouped using DBSCAN, and TCRdist sequence similarity was added for clustering within HLA-allele-positive subsets. Co-occurrence clustering excluded repertoires with fewer than 30,000 or more than 120,000 public chains, plus five with anomalous nucleotide sharing. TCRdb holds this immuneACCESS table with in-frame rearrangements only. Some clones are missing; in checked studies, unresolved V genes explain under half, and the rest has no known cause. For V, J and clone size, that table is used; D and trimming come from the DNA. This sample's listing comprises just over 150,000 clones. Of the sample, approximately 2% falls within the top ten clones.

The data originate from a study of cytomegalovirus exposure and HLA in healthy donors (TCRdb year 2017). With regard to the full study: In an earlier analysis of some 610 of the donors, roughly 300 Gb of sequence data and 117 million unique TCR beta sequences from about 179 million T cells were reported. An early release covering just under 650 HLA-typed donors comprised about 290 gigabases of sequencing data and tens of millions of unique TCR sequences. Among the 398 genotyped donors, approximately 81% belonged to the genetic ancestry cluster associated with self-reported Caucasian donors. The study aimed to test whether signatures of past pathogen exposure could be identified by cataloging public T cell receptors. Using immunosequencing, the study profiled T cell repertoires from 550 to 750 subjects and related those repertoires to cytomegalovirus serostatus. Along with the roughly 700-subject first cohort, a separate validation cohort of about 110 different subjects was used. High-throughput TCR immunosequencing, statistical association of individual TCRs with disease status, and machine learning were combined to predict cytomegalovirus infection status. To study patterns of TCR occurrence, a later analysis re-analyzed previously published TCR beta repertoires from 600 to 750 donors and added high-resolution HLA genotyping. In the later analysis, no new phenotypic data were used to find candidate immune exposures; instead, reliance was placed on TCR beta sequences and their occurrence across donors. To decide whether each TCR beta V gene segment behaved as functional or pseudogenic, an earlier analysis of some 580 of the donors relied on high-throughput TCR beta sequencing. Donor age, sex, ethnicity and CMV serostatus were collected together with the repertoire data. A later genetic analysis took genome-wide SNP genotypes for about 55% of the roughly 670 donors and used that subset as a discovery cohort. All discovery cohort repertoires had been generated using a single sequencing platform. HLA typing included class I and class II loci at four-digit resolution. Typing coverage differed by locus: A, B, C, DRB1 and DQB1 were typed in roughly 629-630 donors, DQA1 in about 500, DPA1 in 600 to 610, and DPB1 in 450 to 480. Roughly five DR-DQ haplotypes were handled as single units for association and clustering because linkage in the cohort was strong. Among 300 to 450 genotyped donors of the cohort, an average of roughly 240,000 unique TCR beta nucleotide sequences were sequenced per donor, roughly 20% of them non-productive. Paper-wide results and their limitations: A later genetic analysis associated a missense DCLRE1C variant with V-gene and J-gene trimming of TCR beta chains, and an independent cohort replicated the association. Because counts were too low, more than 15 rarely observed V segments, including chromosome 9 orphons, were excluded from the earlier analysis of 500 to 700 of the donors. A further reported finding was that TCR beta sequences accurately predicted the HLA-A and HLA-B alleles for most subjects in the first cohort. In an earlier analysis of 587 of the donors, most TCR beta V segments were observed in productive rearrangements about 87% or about 30% of the time, broadly matching IMGT annotations. Because HLA typing was unavailable for some donors at each locus, only the typed subset was used in association tests. In a later analysis, the rate of TCR association differed among HLA loci, with DRB1 alleles having the most associated TCRs and HLA-C alleles having the fewest. In a later genetic analysis, fewer N-insertions in productive TCRs were reported among donors in an Asian-associated ancestry cluster than the roughly 700-donor mean. Compared with equally common non-associated chains, HLA-associated TCR beta chains in a later analysis were more clonally expanded and had lower generation probabilities. Immune exposure information for the cohort was limited to CMV serostatus. Roughly uniform sequencing depth across donors was assumed in presence/absence analyses, although this assumption may not hold. A cluster of highly shared sequence variants was judged likely to represent a technical artifact of the sequencing pipeline. In a later analysis, several top co-occurrence clusters were reported to appear linked to parvovirus B19, influenza, CMV and Epstein-Barr virus. In both the original and validation cohorts, the classifier was reported to diagnose cytomegalovirus status with high specificity and sensitivity. A later analysis found that most CMV-associated TCR beta chains appeared HLA-restricted, with HLA associations seemingly driven largely by CMV exposure. At a false discovery rate of 0.05, a later analysis linked 16,951 TCR beta sequences to specific HLA alleles. Most TCR sequences were seen in very few donors, while some public TCRs were found in many individuals. When HLA alleles, especially DR and DQ, strongly co-occurred, TCR associations were difficult to assign to individual alleles. Linkage disequilibrium might explain the correlated functional status among segregating V segments, but an unknown experimental factor could not be excluded. Because the 87-base-pair reads could not distinguish some IMGT-functional V segments, including TRBV6-2 and TRBV6-3, those segments were excluded. It was suggested by the authors that the approach could potentially be generalized to other disease states and immunological phenotypes. In the study, about 150 TCR beta chains were listed as associated with cytomegalovirus. A few of the identified cytomegalovirus-associated TCR beta chains were confirmed in vitro to be specific for cytomegalovirus antigens. This cohort had only TCR beta chains sequenced, and the lack of alpha or paired-chain data limited which features could be detected.

The cohort comprised some 700 healthy bone marrow donors. All cohort members were sampled while nominally healthy, although unrecorded immune exposures were likely present. The donor tested CMV seronegative, placing the donor among the 352 seronegative members of the cohort. Every donor gave a peripheral blood sample, and the peripheral blood mononuclear cells from that sample were used for TCR beta sequencing. The Qiagen DNeasy Blood Extraction Kit was used to extract genomic DNA from the blood cell samples. Sequencing input: PBMCs. The receptor comes from a man younger than 45 in good health and CMV-seronegative. This chain joins TRBV4-2 to TRBJ1-1, with 7 junctional bases fitting TRBD1. In nucleotide form, the sequence is TGTGCCAGCAGCCCCTCCACCGGACAGGTCACTCACACTGAAGCTTTCTTT. Translated, it reads CASSPSTGQVTHTEAFF.